The subject of this entry is one TCR beta chain. As processed by the authors: For nucleated cells, counts were estimated from reference gene primer amplification. Generated by immunoSEQ multiplex PCR, the TCRdb table keeps only in-frame clones and is missing some. The D gene and trimming were derived from the DNA, and the V and J assignments and clone size from that table. The sample includes about 180,000 clones, roughly nine tenths seen only once; the top ten take about a fifth. Trimming shortened V by 0 bases and J by 3 bases, and 18 bases separated the two germline ends. The CDR3 loop spans 17 amino acids. Germline CDR1 and CDR2: SGHDN and FVKESK. The data derive from a study of blood T cell repertoires in COVID-19. Across the study: The samples span acute and convalescent COVID-19 from the United States, Italy and Spain. The cDNA or gDNA used as material had been derived from T cells, B-cell-depleted T cells, or PBMCs.

This chain connects TRBV14 to TRBJ2-7; a possible D gene is TRBD1 (6 bases). The sample taken for sequencing was peripheral blood. This sequence originates from a man aged 65 to 79 with active or convalescent COVID-19. As DNA, the CDR3 is TGTGCCAGCAGCCAAGATATCCGGGACACGCTACTCTACGAGCAGTACTTC. Its translation: CASSQDIRDTLLYEQYF.